This T cell receptor beta chain was recorded in a study of blood T cell repertoires in COVID-19 (TCRdb year 2020). Context from the whole study: The collaborator samples originated in the United States, Italy and Spain and spanned the acute and convalescent phases of COVID-19. The prospective study material was composed of cDNA or gDNA derived from T cells, B-cell-depleted T cells, or PBMCs. Subjects who had been exposed to COVID-19, were actively infected with it, or had recovered from it provided the deeply sampled blood TCRbeta repertoires that made up the dataset. The repertoires were released in a freely available public database meant as a resource for research on the immune response to SARS-CoV-2. The samples were drawn from the first 160 participants of the ongoing ImmuneRACE study and from 1,254 subjects provided by 6 global collaborators. Sample metadata almost always included a de-identified subject ID, COVID-19 status, age in years and sex. Where available, HLA class I and class II types were obtained from metadata supplied by the sample provider rather than from assay-based typing.

TCRbeta CDR3 regions were amplified from genomic DNA using the immunoSEQ Assay, a bias-controlled multiplex PCR. On the authors' methods: Within the assay, amplification of reference gene primers was used to estimate how many nucleated cells each sample contained. To quantify the absolute abundance of each unique TCRbeta CDR3 rearrangement, sequence reads were collapsed and filtered. Productive Simpson clonality was computed per sample as the square root of Simpson's diversity index over productive rearrangements. TCRdb took this table from immuneACCESS and kept in-frame rearrangements with V and J called. Such tables lack part of the clones; where checked against another copy, unresolved V genes explain under half of the gap, and the rest is unexplained. The V and J calls and clone size were taken over from that table, and D and trimming were inferred from the DNA. This sample holds some 300,000 clones; 75% to 90% were observed only once. The ten largest make up under 15% of the sample.

Worth noting for this clone: It has no known antigen specificity. No base qualities exist here, and no much larger clone lies one base off it.

Study-wide findings and limitations: Clinical and demographic metadata were provided uncurated, with the amount varying by source and participant.

One collaborating source in Seattle enrolled patients during active infection and followed them longitudinally through the course of disease. Each collaborating institution followed its own protocols to collect whole blood in K2EDTA tubes. For TCRbeta analysis, collaborators shipped samples in one of three forms: frozen whole blood, isolated PBMCs, or DNA extracted from either of those sample types. The source of this sequence is a woman aged 65 to 85 with COVID-19, enrolled during active disease. Sequenced input: peripheral blood.

The CDR3 is CASLRTGELFF. The nucleotides are TGTGCCAGCCTTCGGACCGGGGAGCTGTTTTTT. The chain is made from TRBV12-3 or TRBV12-4 and TRBJ2-2; no D segment can be confidently identified. From cysteine to phenylalanine, the CDR3 is 11 amino acids long. CDR3 DNA is the only sequence kept; it has 33 bases, read in frame from the first base. The junction shows trimming of 8 bases on V and 5 bases on J, plus 6 bases between the germline ends.